The source of this TCR beta chain is a study of cytomegalovirus exposure and HLA in healthy donors. Both 60 Vbeta primers and 13 Jbeta primers went into the PCR. The assay was immunoSEQ multiplex PCR, and TCRdb's table has in-frame clones only and misses some. The sample carries some 150,000 clones, about 85% recorded once. In this sample, this clone turned up once. This CDR3 contains 17 residues. The germline V gene encodes CDR1 SGHRS and CDR2 YFSETQ. Germline trimming cut 2 bases from V and 5 bases from J; bases unmatched to any gene: 7. The chain has TRBV5-1 and TRBJ2-3; 14 bases match TRBD2. This clonotype originated in a boy aged 2 to 9 in good health and CMV-seronegative. The sequenced sample was PBMCs. The CDR3 sequence is CASSFSSTSGGGDTQYF. The CDR3 DNA sequence: TGCGCCAGCAGCTTCTCCTCGACTAGCGGGGGGGGAGATACGCAGTATTTT.